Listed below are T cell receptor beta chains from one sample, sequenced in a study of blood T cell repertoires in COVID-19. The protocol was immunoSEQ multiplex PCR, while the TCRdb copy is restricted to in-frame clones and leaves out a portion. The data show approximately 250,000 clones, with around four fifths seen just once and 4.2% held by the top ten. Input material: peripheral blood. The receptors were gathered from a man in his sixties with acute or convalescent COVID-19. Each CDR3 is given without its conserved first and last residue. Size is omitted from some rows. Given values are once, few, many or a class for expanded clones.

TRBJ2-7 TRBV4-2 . ASSQGPEDYEQY
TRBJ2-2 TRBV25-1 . ASKAPGTGGSGELF
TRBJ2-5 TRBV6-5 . ASSYSFQVQQETQY
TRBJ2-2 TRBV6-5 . ASSYSAANTGELF
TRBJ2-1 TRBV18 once ASSLGLDPNEQF
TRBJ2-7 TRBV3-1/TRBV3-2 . ASSRNWGRSSYEQY
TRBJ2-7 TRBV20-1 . SATSGHEQY
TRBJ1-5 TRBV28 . ASSYPRTGLEQPQH
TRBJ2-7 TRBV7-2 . ASSSGLAVAYEQY
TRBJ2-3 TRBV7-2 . ASSLEWRRESTDTQY
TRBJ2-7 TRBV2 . ASSDQGWVDEQY
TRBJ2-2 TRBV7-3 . ASSLRHQGAGELF
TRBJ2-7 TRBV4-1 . ASSQGSWGLAYEQY
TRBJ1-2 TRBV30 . AWSEPQGIYGYT
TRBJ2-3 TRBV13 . ASSPDLFTTGTDTQY
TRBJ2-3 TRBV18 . ASSPVMRGGKPDTQY
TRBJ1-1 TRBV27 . ASSPDRGRWAEAF
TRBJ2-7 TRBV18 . ASSPIQTSSTYEQY
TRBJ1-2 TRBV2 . ASSPGYGYT
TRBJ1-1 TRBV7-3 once ASSLLAGATEAF
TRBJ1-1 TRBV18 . ASSPRSGENTEAF
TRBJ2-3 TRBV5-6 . ASSQSGGAILDTQY
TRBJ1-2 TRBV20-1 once SASSPGQGFYGYT
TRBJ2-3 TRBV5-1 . ASSLVQGSTDTQY
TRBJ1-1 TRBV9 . ASSVVRGLNTEAF
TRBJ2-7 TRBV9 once ASSVGLARDEQY
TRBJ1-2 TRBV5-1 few ASREATTPSLFYGYT
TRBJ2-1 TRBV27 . ASSPLRGSPYNEQF
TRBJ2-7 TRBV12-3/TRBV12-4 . ASSPGEGYEQY
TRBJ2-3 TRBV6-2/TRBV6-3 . ASSYRLAGGPGTQY
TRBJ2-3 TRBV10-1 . ASSERLAGTDTQY
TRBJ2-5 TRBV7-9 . ASSLAPRKETQY
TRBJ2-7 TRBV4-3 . ASSQAFPPYEQY
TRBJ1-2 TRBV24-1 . ATTPPTASYGYT
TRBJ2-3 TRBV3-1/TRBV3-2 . ASSQTQGADTQY
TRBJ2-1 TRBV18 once ASSPLRAGEQF
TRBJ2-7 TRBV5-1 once ASGTSGNSYEQY
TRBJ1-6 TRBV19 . ASSPRQGNYNSPLH
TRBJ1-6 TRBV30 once AWSEGVYNSPLH
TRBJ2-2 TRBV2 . ASSGLGTGALAGELF
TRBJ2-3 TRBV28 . ASSLWAGSRTDTQY
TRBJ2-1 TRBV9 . ASSATSGGATEQF
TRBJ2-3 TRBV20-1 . SARDLDTQY
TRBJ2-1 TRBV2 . ASGEEYNEQF
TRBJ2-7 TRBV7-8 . ASSPSGQYTYEQY
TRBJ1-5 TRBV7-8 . ASSRLGSDQPQH
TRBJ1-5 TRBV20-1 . SASPSVKSNQPQH
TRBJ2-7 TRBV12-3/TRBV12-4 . ASSLGLHYEQY
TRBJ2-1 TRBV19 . ASSIEGRGTRYNEQF
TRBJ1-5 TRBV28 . ASSLGLRGFNQPQH
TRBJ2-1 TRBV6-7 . ASSYSILSGQGVNEQF
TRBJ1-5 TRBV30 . AWSLQGMEPQH
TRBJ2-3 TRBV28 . ASSQGGFADTQY
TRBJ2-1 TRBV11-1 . ASSLASGMYNEQF
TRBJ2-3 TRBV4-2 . ASSQDWASGGATDTQY
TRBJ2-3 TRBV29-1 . SVDLQITDTQY
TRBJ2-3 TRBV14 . ASSRLRTDTQY
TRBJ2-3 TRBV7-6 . ASSPPGLAGGRGDTQY